This T cell receptor (beta chain) is drawn from a study of blood T cell repertoires in COVID-19. The wider study: COVID-19 samples from acute and convalescent phases originated in the United States, Italy and Spain. Nucleic acid was either cDNA or gDNA, and it came from T cells, B-cell-depleted T cells, or PBMCs.

The CDR3 is made up of 16 amino acids. Germline CDR1 and CDR2: LGHDT and YNNKEL (reference sequence). V was pared by 1 base and J by 0 bases, with 2 bases of the junction left unmatched. Per the study methods: Reference gene primers were amplified, and this amplification served to estimate nucleated cell counts. Some clones are missing from TCRdb's copy, which holds only in-frame ones; the method was immunoSEQ multiplex PCR. V and J calls and clone size follow that table, whereas D and trimming were derived from the DNA. The data hold 55,000 to 75,000 clones, with about 83% observed a single time. A remark on this clone: In the same sample, other DNA sequences code for this CDR3.

This clonotype originated in a human donor in a cohort sampled during active COVID-19. V usage is TRBV3-1 (or the pseudogene TRBV3-2) and J usage is TRBJ2-5; TRBD1 aligns across 10 bases. The sample was peripheral blood. CDR3 amino acids: CASSQAGTGDQETQYF. As DNA, the CDR3 is TGTGCCAGCAGCCAAGCAGGGACAGGGGACCAAGAGACCCAGTACTTC.